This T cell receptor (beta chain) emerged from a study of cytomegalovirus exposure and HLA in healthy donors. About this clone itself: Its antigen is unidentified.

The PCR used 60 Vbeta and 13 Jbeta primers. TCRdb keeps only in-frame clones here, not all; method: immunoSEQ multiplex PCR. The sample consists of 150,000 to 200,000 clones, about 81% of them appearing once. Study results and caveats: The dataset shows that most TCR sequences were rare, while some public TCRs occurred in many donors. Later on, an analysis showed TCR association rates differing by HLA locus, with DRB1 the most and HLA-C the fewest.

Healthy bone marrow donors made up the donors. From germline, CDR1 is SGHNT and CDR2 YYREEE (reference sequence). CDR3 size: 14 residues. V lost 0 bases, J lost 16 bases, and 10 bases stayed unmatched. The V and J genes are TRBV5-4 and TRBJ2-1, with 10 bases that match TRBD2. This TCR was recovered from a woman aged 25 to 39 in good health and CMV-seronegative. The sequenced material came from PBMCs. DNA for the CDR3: TGTGCCAGCAGCTTGGTCAGAAGCGGGGGGGCTGAATTCTTC. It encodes CASSLVRSGGAEFF.